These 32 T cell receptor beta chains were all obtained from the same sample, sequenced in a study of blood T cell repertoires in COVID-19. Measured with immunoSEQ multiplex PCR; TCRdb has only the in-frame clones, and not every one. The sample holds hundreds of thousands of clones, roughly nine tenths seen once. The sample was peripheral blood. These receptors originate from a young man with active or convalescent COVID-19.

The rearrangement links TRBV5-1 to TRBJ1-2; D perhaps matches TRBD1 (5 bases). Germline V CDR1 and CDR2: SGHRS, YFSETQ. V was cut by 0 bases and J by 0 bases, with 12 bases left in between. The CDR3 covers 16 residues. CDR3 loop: CASSLVGAESNYGYTF. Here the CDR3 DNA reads TGCGCCAGCAGCTTGGTTGGGGCGGAATCTAACTATGGCTACACCTTC.

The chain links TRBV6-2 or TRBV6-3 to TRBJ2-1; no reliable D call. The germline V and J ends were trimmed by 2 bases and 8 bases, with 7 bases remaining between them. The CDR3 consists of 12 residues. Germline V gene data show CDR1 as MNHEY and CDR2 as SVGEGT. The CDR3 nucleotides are TGTGCCAGCAGTTACCACAAAGATGAGCAGTTCTTC. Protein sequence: CASSYHKDEQFF.

CDR3: CASSMLTGGAEAFF. In nucleotides, the CDR3 is TGTGCCAGCAGCATGCTTACAGGGGGAGCTGAAGCTTTCTTT. The chain couples TRBV5-5 to TRBJ1-1, with 8 bases lining up with TRBD1. Germline V gene lookup returns CDR1 SGHKS and CDR2 YYEKEE (reference sequence). The junction had 8 bases not matched to a gene; V was cut back by 4 bases and J by 6 bases. The CDR3 totals 14 residues.

The CDR3 region is CASSYPPAGSYNEQFF. The CDR3 region has the DNA TGTGCCAGCAGTTACCCGCCCGCCGGGTCCTACAATGAGCAGTTCTTC. J is TRBJ2-1 and V is TRBV6-2 or TRBV6-3; D is unresolved. Germline V gives CDR1 MNHEY, CDR2 SVGEGT. Trimming left V 2 bases short and J 1 base short, with 12 bases between. The CDR3 sequence is 16 residues long.

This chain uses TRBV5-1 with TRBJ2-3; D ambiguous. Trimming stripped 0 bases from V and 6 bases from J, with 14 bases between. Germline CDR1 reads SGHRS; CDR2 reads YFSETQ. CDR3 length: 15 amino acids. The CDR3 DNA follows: TGCGCCAGCAGCTTGGGCGGAGTGGGTACGGATACGCAGTATTTT. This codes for CASSLGGVGTDTQYF.

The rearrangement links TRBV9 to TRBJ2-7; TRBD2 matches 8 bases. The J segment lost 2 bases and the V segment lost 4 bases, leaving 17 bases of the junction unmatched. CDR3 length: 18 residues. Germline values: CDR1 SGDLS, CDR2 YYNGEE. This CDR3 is CASSLGRGGGLTTYEQYF. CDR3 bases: TGTGCCAGCAGCCTCGGCCGGGGGGGAGGCCTCACTACCTACGAGCAGTACTTC.

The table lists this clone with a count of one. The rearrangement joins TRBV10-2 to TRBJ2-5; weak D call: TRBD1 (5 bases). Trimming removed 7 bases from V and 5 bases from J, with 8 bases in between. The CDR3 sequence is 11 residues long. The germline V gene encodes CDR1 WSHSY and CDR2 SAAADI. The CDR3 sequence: CASTPGETQYF. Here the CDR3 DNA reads TGCGCCAGCACCCCAGGGGAGACCCAGTACTTC.

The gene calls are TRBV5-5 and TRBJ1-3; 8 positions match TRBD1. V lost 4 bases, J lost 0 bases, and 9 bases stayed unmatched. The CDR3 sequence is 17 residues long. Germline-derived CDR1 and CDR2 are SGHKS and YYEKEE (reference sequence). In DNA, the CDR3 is TGTGCCAGCAGCGTCGTGGGACAGGCGAACTCTGGAAACACCATATATTTT. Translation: CASSVVGQANSGNTIYF.

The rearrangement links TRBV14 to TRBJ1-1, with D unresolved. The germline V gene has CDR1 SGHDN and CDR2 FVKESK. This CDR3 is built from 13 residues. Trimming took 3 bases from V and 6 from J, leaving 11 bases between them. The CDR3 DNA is TGTGCCAGCAGCCAGCGATCCACGGCTGAAGCTTTCTTT. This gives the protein CASSQRSTAEAFF.

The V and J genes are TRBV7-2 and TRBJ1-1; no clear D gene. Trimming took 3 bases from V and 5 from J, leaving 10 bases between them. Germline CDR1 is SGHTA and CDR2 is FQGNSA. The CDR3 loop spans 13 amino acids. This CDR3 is CASSLEGETEAFF. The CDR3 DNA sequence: TGTGCCAGCAGCTTGGAGGGCGAAACTGAAGCTTTCTTT.

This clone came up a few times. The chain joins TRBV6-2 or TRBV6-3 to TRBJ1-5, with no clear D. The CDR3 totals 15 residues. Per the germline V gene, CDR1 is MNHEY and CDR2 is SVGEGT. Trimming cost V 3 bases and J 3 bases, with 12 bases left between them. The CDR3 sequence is CASSYLQIFNQPQHF. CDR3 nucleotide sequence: TGTGCCAGCAGTTATTTACAGATCTTCAATCAGCCCCAGCATTTT.

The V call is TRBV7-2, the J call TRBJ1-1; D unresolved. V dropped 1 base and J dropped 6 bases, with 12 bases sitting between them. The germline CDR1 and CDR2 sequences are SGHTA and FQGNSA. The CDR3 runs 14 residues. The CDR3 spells CASSLDFLISEAFF. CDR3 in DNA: TGTGCCAGCAGCTTAGACTTCTTGATCTCTGAAGCTTTCTTT. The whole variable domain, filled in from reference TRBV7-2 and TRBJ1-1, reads GAGVSQSPSNKVTEKGKDVELRCDPISGHTALYWYRQSLGQGLEFLIYFQGNSAPDKSGLPSDRFSAERTGGSVSTLTIQRTQQEDSAVYLCASSLDFLISEAFFGQGTRLTVV.

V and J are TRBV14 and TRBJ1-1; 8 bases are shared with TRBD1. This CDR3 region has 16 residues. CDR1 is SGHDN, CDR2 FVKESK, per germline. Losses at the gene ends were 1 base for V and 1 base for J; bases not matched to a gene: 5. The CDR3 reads CASSQVTGVPNTEAFF. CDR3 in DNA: TGTGCCAGCAGCCAAGTGACAGGGGTCCCGAACACTGAAGCTTTCTTT.

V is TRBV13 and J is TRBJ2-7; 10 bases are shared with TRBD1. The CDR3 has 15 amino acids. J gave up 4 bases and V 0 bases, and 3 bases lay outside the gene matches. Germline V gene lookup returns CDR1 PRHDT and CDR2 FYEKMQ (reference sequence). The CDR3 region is CASSLGWDRGYEQYF. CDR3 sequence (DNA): TGTGCCAGCAGCTTAGGTTGGGACAGGGGATACGAGCAGTACTTC.

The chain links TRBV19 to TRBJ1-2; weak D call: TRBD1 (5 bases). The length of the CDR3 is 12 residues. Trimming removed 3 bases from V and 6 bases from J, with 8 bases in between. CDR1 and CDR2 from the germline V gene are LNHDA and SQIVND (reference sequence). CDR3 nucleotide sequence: TGTGCCAGTAGTATGTTAGGGGATGGCTACACCTTC. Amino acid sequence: CASSMLGDGYTF.

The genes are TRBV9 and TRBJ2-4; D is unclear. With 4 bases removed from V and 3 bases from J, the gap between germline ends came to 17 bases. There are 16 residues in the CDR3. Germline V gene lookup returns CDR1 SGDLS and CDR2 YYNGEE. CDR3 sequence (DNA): TGTGCCAGCAGCTCTATCTCCGGGTCAGACAAAAACATTCAGTACTTC. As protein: CASSSISGSDKNIQYF. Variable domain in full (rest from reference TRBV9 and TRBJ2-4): DSGVTQTPKHLITATGQRVTLRCSPRSGDLSVYWYQQSLDQGLQFLIQYYNGEERAKGNILERFSAQQFPDLHSELNLSSLELGDSALYFCASSSISGSDKNIQYFGAGTRLSVL.

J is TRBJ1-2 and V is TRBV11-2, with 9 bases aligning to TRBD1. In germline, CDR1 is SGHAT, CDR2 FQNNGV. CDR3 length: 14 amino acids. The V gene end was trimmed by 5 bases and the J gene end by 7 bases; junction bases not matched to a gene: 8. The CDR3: CASSEGQGWGGYTF. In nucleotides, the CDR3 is TGTGCCAGCAGCGAGGGACAGGGTTGGGGTGGCTACACCTTC.

CDR3 region: CASSPLAGGGHNEQFF. The CDR3, as DNA: TGTGCCAGCAGCCCTCTTGCGGGAGGAGGTCATAATGAGCAGTTCTTC. The chain combines TRBV6-2 or TRBV6-3 with TRBJ2-1, with 8 bases lining up with TRBD2. CDR3 length: 16 amino acids. J gave up 7 bases and V 6 bases, and 14 bases lay outside the gene matches. The germline gives CDR1 MNHEY, CDR2 SVGEGT.

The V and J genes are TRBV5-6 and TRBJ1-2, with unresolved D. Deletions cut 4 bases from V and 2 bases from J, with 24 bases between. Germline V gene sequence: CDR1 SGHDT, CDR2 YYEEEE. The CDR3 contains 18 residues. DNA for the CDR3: TGTGCCAGCAGCCCAGGCTCGTTTGGCACAAGATTAAACTATGGCTACACCTTC. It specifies CASSPGSFGTRLNYGYTF.

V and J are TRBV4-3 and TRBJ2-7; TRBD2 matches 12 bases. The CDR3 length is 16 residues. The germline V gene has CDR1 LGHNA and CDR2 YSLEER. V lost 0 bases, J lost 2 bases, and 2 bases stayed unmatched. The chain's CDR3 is CASSQDRTSGTYEQYF. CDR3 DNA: TGCGCCAGCAGCCAAGATCGGACTAGCGGGACCTACGAGCAGTACTTC.

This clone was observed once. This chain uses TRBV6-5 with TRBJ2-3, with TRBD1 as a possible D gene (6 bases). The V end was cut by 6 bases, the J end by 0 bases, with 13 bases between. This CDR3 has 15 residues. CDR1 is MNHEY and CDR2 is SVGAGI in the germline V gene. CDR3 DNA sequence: TGTGCCAGCAGAGGGAAGGGGGTTAGCACAGATACGCAGTATTTT. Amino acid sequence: CASRGKGVSTDTQYF.

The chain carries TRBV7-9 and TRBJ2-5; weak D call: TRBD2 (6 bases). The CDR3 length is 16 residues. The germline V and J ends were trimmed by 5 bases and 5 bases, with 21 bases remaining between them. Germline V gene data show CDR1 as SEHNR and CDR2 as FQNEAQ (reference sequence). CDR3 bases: TGTGCCAGCAGCCAAGCCTTCTCCGGCCGGGGGGAGACCCAGTACTTC. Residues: CASSQAFSGRGETQYF.

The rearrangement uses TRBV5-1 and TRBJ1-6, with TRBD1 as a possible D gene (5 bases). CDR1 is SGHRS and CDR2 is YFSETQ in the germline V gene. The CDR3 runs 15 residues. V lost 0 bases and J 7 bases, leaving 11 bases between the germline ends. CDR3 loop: CASSLAVGANSPLHF. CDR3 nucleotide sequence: TGCGCCAGCAGCTTGGCCGTAGGGGCCAATTCACCCCTCCACTTT. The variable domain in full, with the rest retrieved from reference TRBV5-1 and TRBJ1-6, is KAGVTQTPRYLIKTRGQQVTLSCSPISGHRSVSWYQQTPGQGLQFLFEYFSETQRNKGNFPGRFSGRQFSNSRSEMNVSTLELGDSALYLCASSLAVGANSPLHFGNGTRLTVT.

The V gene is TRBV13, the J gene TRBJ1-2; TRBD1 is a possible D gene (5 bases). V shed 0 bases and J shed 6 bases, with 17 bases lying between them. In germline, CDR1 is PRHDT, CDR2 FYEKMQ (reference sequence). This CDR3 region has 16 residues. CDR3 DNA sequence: TGTGCCAGCAGCTTAGGGATGCAGGGTTTTTTGGATGGCTACACCTTC. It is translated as CASSLGMQGFLDGYTF.

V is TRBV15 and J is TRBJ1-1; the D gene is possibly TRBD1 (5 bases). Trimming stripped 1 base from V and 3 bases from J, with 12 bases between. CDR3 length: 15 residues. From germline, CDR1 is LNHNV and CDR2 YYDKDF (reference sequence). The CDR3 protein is CATSRGRGYDTEAFF. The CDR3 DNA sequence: TGTGCCACCAGCAGAGGACGGGGGTATGACACTGAAGCTTTCTTT.

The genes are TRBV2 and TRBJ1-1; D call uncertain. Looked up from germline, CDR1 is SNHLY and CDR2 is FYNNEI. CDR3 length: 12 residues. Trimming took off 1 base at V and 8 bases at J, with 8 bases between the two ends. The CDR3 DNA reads TGTGCCAGCAGTGAAGGATTCAGGGAAGCTTTCTTT. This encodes CASSEGFREAFF.

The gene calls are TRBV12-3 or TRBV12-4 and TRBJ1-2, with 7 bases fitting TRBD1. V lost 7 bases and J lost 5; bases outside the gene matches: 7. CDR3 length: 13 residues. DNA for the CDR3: TGTGCCAGCACCCCCGGGACAGCTTATGGCTACACCTTC. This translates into CASTPGTAYGYTF.

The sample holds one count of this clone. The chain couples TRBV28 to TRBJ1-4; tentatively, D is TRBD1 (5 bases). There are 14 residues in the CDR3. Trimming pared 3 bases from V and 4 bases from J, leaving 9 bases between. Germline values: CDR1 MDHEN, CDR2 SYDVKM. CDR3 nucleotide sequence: TGTGCCAGCAGTTTCGAAGGGGATAATGAAAAACTGTTTTTT. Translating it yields CASSFEGDNEKLFF. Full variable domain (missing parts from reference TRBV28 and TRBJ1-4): DVKVTQSSRYLVKRTGEKVFLECVQDMDHENMFWYRQDPGLGLRLIYFSYDVKMKEKGDIPEGYSVSREKKERFSLILESASTNQTSMYLCASSFEGDNEKLFFGSGTQLSVL.

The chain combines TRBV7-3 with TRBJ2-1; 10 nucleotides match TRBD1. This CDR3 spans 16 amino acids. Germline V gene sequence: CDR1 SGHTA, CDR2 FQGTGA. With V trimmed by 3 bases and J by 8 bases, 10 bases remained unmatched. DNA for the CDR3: TGTGCCAGCAGCTTCTCCCGGGACAGGGGTGGCGATGAGCAGTTCTTC. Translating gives CASSFSRDRGGDEQFF. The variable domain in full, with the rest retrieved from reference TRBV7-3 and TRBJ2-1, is GAGVSQTPSNKVTEKGKYVELRCDPISGHTALYWYRQSLGQGPEFLIYFQGTGAADDSGLPNDRFFAVRPEGSVSTLKIQRTERGDSAVYLCASSFSRDRGGDEQFFGPGTRLTVL.

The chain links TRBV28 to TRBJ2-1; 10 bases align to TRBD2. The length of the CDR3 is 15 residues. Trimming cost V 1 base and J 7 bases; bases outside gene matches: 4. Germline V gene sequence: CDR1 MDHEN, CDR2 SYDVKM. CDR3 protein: CASSLSAGGPNEQFF. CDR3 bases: TGTGCCAGCAGTTTATCAGCGGGAGGGCCGAATGAGCAGTTCTTC.

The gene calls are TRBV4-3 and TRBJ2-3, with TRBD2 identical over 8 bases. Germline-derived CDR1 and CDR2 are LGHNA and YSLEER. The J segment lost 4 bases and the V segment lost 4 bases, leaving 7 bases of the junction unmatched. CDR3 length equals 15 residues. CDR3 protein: CASSPQRGWADTQYF. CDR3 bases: TGCGCCAGCAGCCCCCAGCGGGGGTGGGCAGATACGCAGTATTTT.

CDR3 sequence (DNA): TGTGCCAGCAGTAGTACTAATATAATGAGTAAGCAGTTCTTC. This codes for CASSSTNIMSKQFF. The V and J genes are TRBV28 and TRBJ2-1; D is unclear. Trimming left V 5 bases short and J 11 bases short, with 19 bases between. CDR1 and CDR2 (germline): MDHEN, SYDVKM. The CDR3 spans 14 residues.